This T cell receptor (beta chain) was sequenced in a study of monozygotic twins with inflammatory bowel disease. General observations from the study: Any single strong signal or clonotype tied to IBD lacked support.

Added by template switching were UMIs that each held a 6-nucleotide sample barcode. Following a re-call of the 5' RACE reads, TCRdb has one entry per CDR3 protein and lacks DNA. This table lists around 370,000 distinct CDR3 sequences. To note about this clonotype: Antigen: not known.

The germline CDR1 and CDR2 sequences are SNHLY and FYNNEI. This CDR3 spans 16 amino acids. This receptor was identified in a human donor with ulcerative colitis or Crohn's disease, or a healthy co-twin of an affected twin (not recorded which). Sequenced input: blood. The chain links TRBV2 to TRBJ2-4; TCRdb calls TRBD1, which cannot be checked without DNA. The CDR3 region is CASSPLTGGGKNIQYF.